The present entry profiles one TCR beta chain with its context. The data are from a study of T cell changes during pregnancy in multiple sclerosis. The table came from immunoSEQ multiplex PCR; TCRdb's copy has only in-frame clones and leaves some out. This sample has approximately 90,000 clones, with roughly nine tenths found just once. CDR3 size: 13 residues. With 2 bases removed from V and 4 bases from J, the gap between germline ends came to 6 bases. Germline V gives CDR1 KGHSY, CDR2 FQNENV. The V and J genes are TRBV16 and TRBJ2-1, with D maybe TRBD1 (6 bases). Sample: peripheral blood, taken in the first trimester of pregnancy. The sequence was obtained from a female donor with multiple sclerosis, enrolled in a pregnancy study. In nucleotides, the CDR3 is TGTGCCAGCAGCCAAGGACAGTACAATGAGCAGTTCTTC. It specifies CASSQGQYNEQFF.